What follows describes a single T cell receptor (beta chain). Its antigen is still unknown. Repertoires were generated with immunoSEQ multiplex PCR, while TCRdb's copy carries only in-frame clones and drops some. The sample gives 1,500 or so clones, roughly 23% of which show up once; roughly 8% is in the top ten. These data belong to a study of sequential checkpoint blockade in melanoma. Study-wide context: TCRβ was sequenced from DNA of approximately 91 pretreatment tumors.

V shed 9 bases and J 2 bases; nucleotides not matched to a gene: 10. Germline V gene sequence: CDR1 LGHNT, CDR2 FRNRAP. This CDR3 has 16 amino acids. Study-wide results and limits: T-cell fraction and clonality followed PD-L1 and CD8+ counts, not mutational load.

Treatment in this sample: randomized to nivolumab then ipilimumab (arm A) or the reverse (arm B). No patient had prior DNA-damaging chemotherapy. The material was tumor tissue (inferred from file names), obtained from a patient given nivolumab and ipilimumab in sequence. This clonotype was obtained from a human donor with melanoma. The genes are TRBV12-5 and TRBJ2-1, with 10 bases identical to TRBD2. DNA of the CDR3: TGTGCTAGCCTCCAACGAGCGGGAGGGCCCTACAATGAGCAGTTCTTC. Encoded protein: CASLQRAGGPYNEQFF.